This T cell receptor (beta chain) was profiled in a study of identical twins. Template switching, a step in the protocol, added a universal primer site, and cDNA carried unique molecular identifiers. TCRdb called the 5' RACE reads again in MiXCR, with one record for every CDR3 protein. The table includes about 210,000 distinct CDR3 sequences, around 10% detected once. This clonotype has just a few counts. Its antigen remains unidentified. Trimming took 5 bases from V and 4 from J, leaving 11 bases between them. The CDR3 totals 12 residues. Germline CDR1 reads DFQATT; CDR2 reads SNEGSKA (reference sequence). Regarding the study as a whole: Monozygotic twin pairs showed more out-of-frame TCR alpha sharing than models estimated.

The chain is built from TRBV20-1 and TRBJ1-1; D remains unclear. Sequencing was done on a sample of memory (CD45RO+) T cells sorted from blood. The TCR comes from a woman aged 18-35 years in good health. The CDR3 sequence is CSAPRTGTEAFF. The CDR3 coding sequence is TGCAGTGCTCCCCGGACGGGCACTGAAGCTTTCTTT.